The source of this T cell receptor (beta chain) is a study of beta chain features in type 1 diabetes. Notes on the study in general: The study notes PCR might favor shorter templates equally in patients and controls. The study found moderately but significantly shorter TCRB CDR3s in all four CD4+ subsets of Type 1 diabetes patients.

Reverse transcription of all isolated RNA meant that expressed TCRB transcripts were sequenced. Measured with immunoSEQ multiplex PCR; TCRdb has only the in-frame clones, and not every one. There are 95,000 to 150,000 clones in the sample; roughly 15% occur only once, and less than 3% lies in the top ten. V trimming: 4 bases; J trimming: 0 bases; junction bases outside the gene matches: 8. Germline values: CDR1 SGHRS, CDR2 YFSETQ. CDR3 length: 17 residues. As regards this clone: Its target is not known.

V usage is TRBV5-1 and J usage is TRBJ1-4, with TRBD1 identical over 8 bases. The sequenced sample consisted of central memory CD4+ T cells from blood. The receptor comes from a man younger than 40 with type 1 diabetes. DNA for the CDR3: TGCGCCAGCAGCCCGACCGGGACAGGCCCAACTAATGAAAAACTGTTTTTT. Amino acids: CASSPTGTGPTNEKLFF.